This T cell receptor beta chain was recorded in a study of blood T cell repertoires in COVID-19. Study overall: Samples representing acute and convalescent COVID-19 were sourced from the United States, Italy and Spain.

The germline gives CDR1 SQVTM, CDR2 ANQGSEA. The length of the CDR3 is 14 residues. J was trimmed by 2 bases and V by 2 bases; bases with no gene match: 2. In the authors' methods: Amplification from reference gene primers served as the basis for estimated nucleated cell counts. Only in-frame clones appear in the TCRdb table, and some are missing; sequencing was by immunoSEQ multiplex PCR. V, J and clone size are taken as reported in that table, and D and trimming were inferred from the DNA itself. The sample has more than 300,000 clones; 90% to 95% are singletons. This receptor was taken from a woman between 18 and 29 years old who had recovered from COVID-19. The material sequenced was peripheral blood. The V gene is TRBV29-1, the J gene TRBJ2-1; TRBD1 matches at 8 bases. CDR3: CSVELRGPYNEQFF. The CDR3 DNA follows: TGCAGCGTTGAACTCAGGGGGCCCTACAATGAGCAGTTCTTC.